This T cell receptor (beta chain) was observed in a study of blood T cells in healthy people across ages (dated by TCRdb to the mid-2010s). About the study as a whole: In model experiments, template switching captured roughly one uniquely barcoded TCR beta cDNA molecule for every two T cells. To avoid experimental bias, donors of different ages were spread randomly across the sequencing lanes. The donors were divided into four age groups: young (average around 16 years), middle-aged (about 41), aged (62) and long-lived (approximately 74). The study measured age-related changes in TCR beta repertoire diversity using deep sequencing normalized with unique cDNA molecular identifiers. For two donors (one aged 18 to 30 and one aged 80 or older), the study analyzed two additional independent replicas of 1 million unique cDNA reads from the same blood draw.

Systemically healthy Caucasian individuals from Russia, 35 to 40 in total and aged roughly 6 to 100 years, were included as donors. Around 9.8 milliliters of peripheral blood were collected from each donor into EDTA-treated Vacutainer tubes. PBMCs were isolated by Ficoll-Paque density-gradient centrifugation, with at least 6.5 million obtained per sample. Total RNA, at least 6 micrograms per sample, was extracted from PBMCs with Trizol reagent. The percentages of naive CD45RAhigh/CD27high T cells were determined by flow cytometry on a PBMC aliquot from every donor. The method was 5' RACE. The instrument was an Illumina HiSeq 2500. A second about 6 to 11 cycle PCR used a sample-barcoded 5' primer and a J-beta primer mix. A unique molecular identifier was introduced onto each TCR beta cDNA molecule by a template-switch 5' adaptor carrying 12 random nucleotides. Each sample yielded at least 3 million CDR3-containing paired-end reads. All of the RNA was converted into first-strand cDNA using the Mint cDNA synthesis kit, with a TRBC-specific oligonucleotide serving as the primer. All cDNA was treated with uracil-DNA glycosylase and then went through a first 18-cycle PCR with the universal primers M1SS and BC2_uni_R. In the source study's methods: Normalization of each sample was performed by random selection of 1 million high-quality reads, each carrying a distinct molecular identifier. Instead of being binned into consensus sequences, reads that shared molecular identifiers were thrown out. MiTCR, run with a Q25 quality threshold and the strictest error-elimination algorithm, handled CDR3 identification, clonotype clustering and error correction. A nonparametric unseen species model with Euler transformation was used to estimate a lower bound on total TCR beta diversity. TCRdb took the public reads, trimmed them with fastp at Q25, ran MiXCR for clone calling and kept in-frame beta chains. Entries that share a CDR3 protein sequence are merged under the most common genes and DNA. The V and J calls and clone size come from TCRdb's table, not from the authors' own analysis. The sample data list 1,500,000 or so distinct CDR3 sequences, and roughly 64% of these were observed just once. The ten largest clones take up roughly 6.3% of the sample.

The full study reports these points: Compared with the aged group, the long-lived group had more naive CD4+ T cells, fewer expanded clones and increased TCR diversity, suggesting age selection. Total diversity estimates from one million sequenced T cells were considered lower bounds and underestimates. Because profiling used bulk unsorted PBMCs, naive and antigen-experienced compartments could not be compared conclusively. As age increased, observed TCR beta diversity per million T cells dropped in a roughly linear way, and a significant reduction was already evident by age 40. There was a strong correlation between observed TCR beta diversity and the percentage of naive T cells measured by flow cytometry. Because donor CMV infection status was unknown, age-related changes in expanded clonotypes were potentially confounded.

This clonotype was seen a few times. It lacks a known antigen. Base qualities were left out, and no much larger clone turns up one base away. This TCR came from a man between 18 and 29 years old in good health. Sample: blood.

The sequenced DNA: TGCAGTGCTAGACAGGTCTACGAGCAGTACTTC. The translation is CSARQVYEQYF. The V and J genes are TRBV20-1 and TRBJ2-7; the D gene is not confidently resolved. The CDR3 measures 11 amino acids from cysteine to phenylalanine. The CDR3 DNA has 33 bases and is translated from base 1. V is shortened by 2 bases, J by 3 bases, and the region joining them spans 5 bases. CDR1 and CDR2 are read off the germline V gene (reference sequence) as DFQATT and SNEGSKA.